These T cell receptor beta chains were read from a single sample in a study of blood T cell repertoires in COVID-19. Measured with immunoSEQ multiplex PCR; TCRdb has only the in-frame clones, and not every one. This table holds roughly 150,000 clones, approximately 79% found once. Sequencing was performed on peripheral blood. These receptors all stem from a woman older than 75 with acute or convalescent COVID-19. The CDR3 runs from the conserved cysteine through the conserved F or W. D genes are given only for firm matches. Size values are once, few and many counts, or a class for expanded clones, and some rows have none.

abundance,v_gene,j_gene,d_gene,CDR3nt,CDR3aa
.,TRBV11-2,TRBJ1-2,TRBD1,TGTGCCAGCAGCAGCCGGGACAGGGGGATCTATGGCTACACCTTC,CASSSRDRGIYGYTF
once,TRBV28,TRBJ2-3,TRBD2,TGTGCCAGCAGTTTACCCCTAGCGGGACTTAGCACAGTGCCGTATTTT,CASSLPLAGLSTVPYF
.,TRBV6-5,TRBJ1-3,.,TGTGCCAGCAGGCCAACAGGGAATACTGGAAACACCATATATTTT,CASRPTGNTGNTIYF
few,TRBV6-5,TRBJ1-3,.,TGTGCCAGCAACCCGACAGAGTACTCTGGAAACACCATATATTTT,CASNPTEYSGNTIYF
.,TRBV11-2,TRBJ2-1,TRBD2,TGTGCCAGCAGCCCCCGCCTAGCGGGAGGTTTCCGCTCCTACAATGAGCAGTTCTTC,CASSPRLAGGFRSYNEQFF
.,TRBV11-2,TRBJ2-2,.,TGTGCCAGCAGCCCGGGATTGGAGCTGTTTTTT,CASSPGLELFF
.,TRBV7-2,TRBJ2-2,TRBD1,TGTGCCAGCAGCTTAGGCCCAGGGGGCAACGGGGAGCTGTTTTTT,CASSLGPGGNGELFF
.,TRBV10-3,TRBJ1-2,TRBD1,TGTGCCATCAGTGAGTCGAGGACAGGGCAGTCAGGGTCCGGCTACACCTTC,CAISESRTGQSGSGYTF
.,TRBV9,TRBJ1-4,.,TGTGCCAGCAGCGTAGATCCGGGGATCAACGAAAAACTGTTTTTT,CASSVDPGINEKLFF
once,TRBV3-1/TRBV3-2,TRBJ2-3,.,TGTGCCAGCAGCCAAGAGGGGGGAACAGATACGCAGTATTTT,CASSQEGGTDTQYF
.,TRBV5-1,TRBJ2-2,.,TGCGCCAGTACAGGGAATCGGGAGCTGTTTTTT,CASTGNRELFF
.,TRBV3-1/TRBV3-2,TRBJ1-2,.,TGTGCCAGCAGCGGTCGGGGGAGAGGCTACACCTTC,CASSGRGRGYTF